The 18 T cell receptor beta chains listed next were all sequenced from one sample in a study of blood T cells in healthy people across ages. Alongside a J-beta primer mix, a sample-barcoded 5' primer served in a second PCR lasting roughly 6 to 11 cycles. TCRdb analysed the 5' RACE reads with MiXCR anew, one entry per CDR3 protein. This sample carries around 1,000,000 distinct CDR3 sequences, approximately 25% of them seen once, and the ten largest clones take approximately 0.79%. This same sample was also part of a study on T cells of mothers and their children.

Sample: blood. Every receptor here comes from a girl aged 2 to 9 in good health.

CDR3 nucleotide sequence: TGCGCCAGCAGCCAAGAGGTGTTGCTAGCGGGTTCCTACGAGCAGTACTTC. It is translated as CASSQEVLLAGSYEQYF. This chain connects TRBV4-1 to TRBJ2-7, with 8 bases fitting TRBD2. With V trimmed by 0 bases and J by 1 base, 8 bases remained unmatched. The CDR3 totals 17 residues. Germline lookup yields CDR1 MGHRA and CDR2 YSYEKL.

This chain uses TRBV5-1 with TRBJ2-3; D is undetermined. The V end was cut by 2 bases, the J end by 3 bases, with 16 bases between. Germline loops: CDR1 SGHRS, CDR2 YFSETQ. CDR3 length equals 16 residues. The CDR3 reads CASSLRYSSETDTQYF. The CDR3 nucleotides are TGCGCCAGCAGCTTACGCTACAGCTCCGAAACAGATACGCAGTATTTT.

The V call is TRBV18, the J call TRBJ2-3; D is unclear. This CDR3 contains 17 residues. Trimming shortened V by 3 bases and J by 3 bases, and 19 bases separated the two germline ends. CDR1 KGHSH and CDR2 LQKENI come from the germline V gene. The CDR3 DNA reads as TGTGCCAGCTCACCTGTTCGTCCCAACGGTCGGACAGATACGCAGTATTTT. Translated, it gives CASSPVRPNGRTDTQYF.

The rearrangement joins TRBV29-1 to TRBJ2-4, with D unclear. The CDR3 runs 14 residues. Deletions cut 6 bases from V and 0 bases from J, with 12 bases between. Germline assignment: CDR1 SQVTM and CDR2 ANQGSEA. The CDR3 is CSVSTRLAKNIQYF. The CDR3 DNA sequence: TGCAGCGTCTCCACCCGTCTAGCCAAAAACATTCAGTACTTC.

This clonotype was observed a few times. V usage is TRBV20-1 and J usage is TRBJ1-6; 9 bases map to TRBD1. Germline CDR1 DFQATT, CDR2 SNEGSKA (reference sequence). The junction had 7 bases not matched to a gene; V was cut back by 4 bases and J by 9 bases. The CDR3 covers 14 residues. The CDR3 loop reads CSAKTGGRSSPLHF. In nucleotides, the CDR3 is TGCAGTGCTAAAACAGGGGGCCGCAGTTCACCCCTCCACTTT.

The chain has TRBV28 and TRBJ2-7; TRBD1 matches 8 bases. Germline CDR1 is MDHEN and CDR2 is SYDVKM. With 8 bases clipped from V and 4 bases from J, the junction kept 13 bases outside the gene matches. The CDR3 is 15 residues long. CDR3 sequence: CASLPGGGDSYEQYF. CDR3 bases: TGTGCCAGCCTTCCAGGGGGCGGTGACTCTTACGAGCAGTACTTC.

A few counts support this clonotype. The chain couples TRBV12-3 or TRBV12-4 to TRBJ2-5; a possible D gene is TRBD1 (5 bases). This CDR3 is built from 14 residues. The ends were cut back, 7 bases at V and 2 bases at J, with 14 bases in the middle. The CDR3 bases are TGTGCCAGCATATCTACAGGAATTCAAGAGACCCAGTACTTC. Translated, it gives CASISTGIQETQYF.

The chain couples TRBV21-1 to TRBJ2-1. The J call may be in error: the DNA end matches TRBJ2-7 better. TRBV21-1 is a known pseudogene. The CDR3 is 12 residues long. The CDR3: CASSRECYEQYF. The CDR3 DNA sequence: TGTGCCAGCAGCAGGGAATGCTACGAGCAGTACTTC.

The chain has TRBV27 and TRBJ2-2; D may be TRBD2 (6 bases). Trimming left V 4 bases short and J 5 bases short, with 8 bases between. CDR1 and CDR2 (germline): MNHEY, SMNVEV (reference sequence). The CDR3 has 13 amino acids. CDR3 DNA sequence: TGTGCCAGCAGTTCCGCGGGGACCGGGGAGCTGTTTTTT. As protein: CASSSAGTGELFF.

This clonotype came up a few times. V is TRBV4-1 and J is TRBJ2-1; 9 nucleotides line up with TRBD2. Germline V gene sequence: CDR1 MGHRA, CDR2 YSYEKL. V dropped 0 bases and J dropped 2; count of bases not matched to a gene: 5. CDR3 length equals 17 residues. CDR3 coding DNA: TGCGCCAGCAGCCAAGAAGGGGGACTAGCCCCCTACAATGAGCAGTTCTTC. It yields the protein CASSQEGGLAPYNEQFF.

J is TRBJ2-4 and V is TRBV10-3; D unresolved. Germline CDR1 and CDR2: ENHRY and SYGVKD. V was clipped by 0 bases and J by 4 bases, with 1 base between them. CDR3 length: 12 amino acids. CDR3 DNA sequence: TGTGCCATCAGTGAGTCTAAAAACATTCAGTACTTC. This gives the protein CAISESKNIQYF.

This clonotype was counted ten times or more. The V call is TRBV27, the J call TRBJ2-7; tentative D call: TRBD2 (5 bases). Trimming took off 6 bases at V and 0 bases at J, with 9 bases between the two ends. The CDR3 is 13 residues long. The germline V gene encodes CDR1 MNHEY and CDR2 SMNVEV (reference sequence). The CDR3 reads CASRGLSSYEQYF. CDR3 nucleotide sequence: TGTGCCAGCAGAGGACTTAGCTCCTACGAGCAGTACTTC.

This clonotype was recorded many times. An end of the junction does not agree with germline; a read error may underlie this. This chain links TRBV5-1 with TRBJ2-7; 7 bases map to TRBD2. The length of the CDR3 is 13 residues. In germline, CDR1 is SGHRS, CDR2 YFSETQ. CDR3 sequence reads: CASSLAGTYEQYF. CDR3 DNA sequence: TGTGCCAGCAGTTTAGCGGGCACCTACGAGCAGTACTTC.

This clonotype appeared a few times. The chain employs TRBV20-1 and TRBJ2-1; 10 bases are a match to TRBD2. The germline gives CDR1 DFQATT, CDR2 SNEGSKA (reference sequence). Trimming took 1 base from V and 7 from J; bases not matched to a gene: 16. This CDR3 is 18 amino acids long. CDR3 DNA sequence: TGCAGTGCTAGAGTTCTAGCGGGGGTCGTTCCTTACATAAATGAGCAGTTCTTC. Protein: CSARVLAGVVPYINEQFF.

The chain carries TRBV29-1 and TRBJ1-3; 8 nucleotides align to TRBD1. This CDR3 is built from 15 residues. J lost 7 bases, V lost 3 bases, and 11 bases had no gene match. The germline gives CDR1 SQVTM, CDR2 ANQGSEA. In DNA, the CDR3 is TGCAGCGTTGACTCGCCAGGGGGCTTGAGGAACACCATATATTTT. It codes for CSVDSPGGLRNTIYF.

With respect to this clonotype: Germline and junction disagree at one end, which may indicate a read error. The chain couples TRBV7-2 to TRBJ1-1; 10 bases map to TRBD1. This CDR3 comprises 12 residues. Germline CDR1 SGHTA, CDR2 FQGNSA. The CDR3 DNA sequence: TGTGCCAGCAGCGCCGGGACAGGGGTAATGGTCTTT. As protein: CASSAGTGVMVF.

The CDR3 nucleotides are TGTGCCAGCAGTGAATCAAAGTACGCCGGGGAGCTGTTTTTT. Protein: CASSESKYAGELFF. V and J are TRBV25-1 and TRBJ2-2; unclear D gene. In germline, CDR1 is MGHDK, CDR2 SYGVNS. The CDR3 is 14 amino acids. V was pared by 1 base and J by 6 bases, with 9 bases between.

This chain links TRBV29-1 with TRBJ2-7, with D possibly matching TRBD1 (6 bases). There are 14 residues in the CDR3. The germline gives CDR1 SQVTM, CDR2 ANQGSEA. V lost 0 bases and J 3 bases, leaving 12 bases between the germline ends. CDR3 sequence reads: CSVEDLSQGYEQYF. In nucleotides, the CDR3 is TGCAGCGTTGAAGATCTATCACAGGGCTACGAGCAGTACTTC.